Below, 25 T cell receptor beta chains from the same sample are listed, as sequenced in a study of graft-versus-host responses after intestinal transplantation. Repertoires were generated with immunoSEQ multiplex PCR, while TCRdb's copy carries only in-frame clones and drops some. Among about 97,000 clones listed, 91% were seen once. These receptors' targets are unknown. This specimen was unstimulated CD4+ T cells sorted from spleen or lymph node cells, taken before transplant. The origin of the receptors is a human donor who was the organ donor for an intestinal transplant.

V and J are TRBV15 and TRBJ2-3, with D possibly matching TRBD2 (6 bases). The CDR3 is 14 amino acids. The germline V and J ends were trimmed by 1 base and 8 bases, with 13 bases remaining between them. CDR1 is LNHNV and CDR2 is YYDKDF in the germline V gene (reference sequence). This chain's CDR3 is CATSRATQGGTQYF. CDR3 nucleotide sequence: TGTGCCACCAGCAGAGCGACCCAGGGAGGTACGCAGTATTTT.

This chain links TRBV5-1 with TRBJ2-3; 9 nucleotides match TRBD2. The CDR3 covers 15 residues. Per germline, CDR1 SGHRS and CDR2 YFSETQ. J gave up 4 bases and V 3 bases, and 6 bases lay outside the gene matches. CDR3 amino acids: CASSYAGGPADTQYF. CDR3 sequence (DNA): TGCGCCAGCAGCTATGCGGGGGGGCCTGCAGATACGCAGTATTTT. The complete variable domain, with remaining parts taken from reference TRBV5-1 and TRBJ2-3, reads KAGVTQTPRYLIKTRGQQVTLSCSPISGHRSVSWYQQTPGQGLQFLFEYFSETQRNKGNFPGRFSGRQFSNSRSEMNVSTLELGDSALYLCASSYAGGPADTQYFGPGTRLTVL.

The chain joins TRBV2 to TRBJ1-5; 10 bases are shared with TRBD1. Germline V gene sequence: CDR1 SNHLY, CDR2 FYNNEI. V shed 6 bases and J 10 bases; nucleotides not matched to a gene: 6. The CDR3 totals 13 residues. The chain's CDR3 is CASSSGTGEPQHF. CDR3 DNA: TGTGCCAGCAGCTCCGGGACAGGGGAACCCCAGCATTTT.

The rearrangement joins TRBV5-1 to TRBJ2-3; D may be TRBD2 (5 bases). There are 15 residues in the CDR3. Germline loops: CDR1 SGHRS, CDR2 YFSETQ. V lost 4 bases, J lost 0 bases, and 12 bases lay in between. In nucleotides, the CDR3 is TGCGCCAGCAGCACCGGACTCATTAGCACAGATACGCAGTATTTT. Translating gives CASSTGLISTDTQYF.

The sample holds one count of this clone. The chain carries TRBV15 and TRBJ2-3; no firm D call. Germline V lookup: CDR1 LNHNV, CDR2 YYDKDF (reference sequence). With 3 bases removed from V and 5 bases from J, the gap between germline ends came to 9 bases. CDR3 length equals 13 residues. CDR3 loop: CATSSLGIDTQYF. In DNA form, the CDR3 reads TGTGCCACCAGCAGCCTAGGAATAGATACGCAGTATTTT.

V gene TRBV5-1 combines with J gene TRBJ2-7; D may be TRBD1 (5 bases). The CDR3 contains 14 residues. Germline loops: CDR1 SGHRS, CDR2 YFSETQ. The V and J ends lost 4 bases and 3 bases respectively, with 14 bases between them. In DNA, the CDR3 is TGCGCCAGCAGCCCGGCTAACAGGTACTACGAGCAGTACTTC. Translated, it gives CASSPANRYYEQYF.

This sequence joins TRBV11-1 and TRBJ1-1; D is ambiguous. V gave up 1 base and J gave up 2 bases, with 14 bases separating them. CDR3 length: 16 amino acids. Germline V gives CDR1 SGHAT, CDR2 FQDESV (reference sequence). CDR3 residues: CASSLGRGGRNTEAFF. CDR3 DNA: TGTGCCAGCAGCTTAGGGCGCGGCGGGAGAAACACTGAAGCTTTCTTT. Full variable domain (outside the CDR3, taken from reference TRBV11-1 and TRBJ1-1): EAEVAQSPRYKITEKSQAVAFWCDPISGHATLYWYRQILGQGPELLVQFQDESVVDDSQLPKDRFSAERLKGVDSTLKIQPAELGDSAMYLCASSLGRGGRNTEAFFGQGTRLTVV.

V gene TRBV9 combines with J gene TRBJ2-3, with TRBD2 identical over 9 bases. Germline CDR1 is SGDLS and CDR2 is YYNGEE. V gave up 4 bases and J gave up 5 bases; unmatched junction bases: 14. The CDR3 totals 17 residues. The CDR3 bases are TGTGCCAGCAGCCCCACGGGACGCGGGGGGGCCCGAGATACGCAGTATTTT. Encoded protein: CASSPTGRGGARDTQYF.

This clone showed up just a few times. The V call is TRBV27, the J call TRBJ2-7; possibly TRBD1 for D (6 bases). The length of the CDR3 is 14 residues. Germline V gene data show CDR1 as MNHEY and CDR2 as SMNVEV (reference sequence). Trimming removed 4 bases from V and 2 bases from J, with 12 bases in between. For the CDR3, the DNA is TGTGCCAGCAGTTCACAGGGTGGGACCTACGAGCAGTACTTC. As protein: CASSSQGGTYEQYF.

The chain combines TRBV18 with TRBJ1-2; TRBD1 is a possible D gene (5 bases). In germline, CDR1 is KGHSH, CDR2 LQKENI. V was trimmed by 10 bases and J by 8 bases, leaving 20 bases between them. This CDR3 comprises 13 residues. The chain's CDR3 is CATTGDAARGYTF. CDR3 sequence (DNA): TGTGCCACTACGGGGGACGCCGCAAGAGGCTACACCTTC.

The gene calls are TRBV11-2 and TRBJ2-5, with 8 positions matching TRBD2. The J segment lost 6 bases and the V segment lost 5 bases, leaving 17 bases of the junction unmatched. This CDR3 is 17 amino acids long. Germline V gene data show CDR1 as SGHAT and CDR2 as FQNNGV. CDR3 nucleotides: TGTGCCAGCAGCCCAATCCGGGGGCGCGGGGGGCTGAAGACCCAGTACTTC. It translates to CASSPIRGRGGLKTQYF.

The chain is built from TRBV9 and TRBJ2-3; D is uncertain. From germline, CDR1 is SGDLS and CDR2 YYNGEE. The V and J ends lost 1 base and 0 bases respectively, with 9 bases between them. This CDR3 spans 15 amino acids. The CDR3 region is CASSVFSPSTDTQYF. Here the CDR3 DNA reads TGTGCCAGCAGCGTATTCAGTCCTAGCACAGATACGCAGTATTTT.

This clone was recorded only once. V is TRBV12-5 and J is TRBJ2-7; a possible D gene is TRBD2 (7 bases). V lost 2 bases, J lost 9 bases, and 17 bases lay in between. This CDR3 has 14 residues. The V gene's germline CDR1 is LGHNT and CDR2 FRNRAP. The CDR3 loop reads CASGLSGGGRGQYF. The CDR3 nucleotides read TGTGCTAGTGGTTTGTCGGGGGGCGGCCGAGGGCAGTACTTC.

The chain links TRBV28 to TRBJ1-5, with D possibly being TRBD1 (5 bases). V dropped 3 bases and J dropped 4 bases, with 13 bases sitting between them. CDR1 and CDR2 (germline): MDHEN, SYDVKM. This CDR3 region has 15 residues. The CDR3 coding sequence is TGTGCCAGCAGTTTTTACAGGAATACGAATCAGCCCCAGCATTTT. Protein sequence: CASSFYRNTNQPQHF. Looking up the rest from reference TRBV28 and TRBJ1-5 gives the full variable domain: DVKVTQSSRYLVKRTGEKVFLECVQDMDHENMFWYRQDPGLGLRLIYFSYDVKMKEKGDIPEGYSVSREKKERFSLILESASTNQTSMYLCASSFYRNTNQPQHFGDGTRLSIL.

The J gene is TRBJ2-3, the V gene TRBV10-3; 8 positions match TRBD2. The CDR3 loop spans 15 amino acids. Germline CDR1 is ENHRY and CDR2 is SYGVKD. The V gene end was trimmed by 6 bases and the J gene end by 4 bases; junction bases not matched to a gene: 9. CDR3: CAISRSGVSADTQYF. Written as DNA, the CDR3 is TGTGCCATCAGCCGTAGCGGGGTCTCAGCAGATACGCAGTATTTT.

This clone showed up just a few times. CDR3 bases: TGTGCCAGCAGCCAAGGGTGGCAGGGTGATCTCGGAAACACCATATATTTT. This encodes CASSQGWQGDLGNTIYF. This rearrangement joins TRBV4-2 to TRBJ1-3, with a tentative D call TRBD1 (5 bases). Trimming left V 1 base short and J 4 bases short, with 17 bases between. Germline V gene data show CDR1 as LGHNA and CDR2 as YNFKEQ. The CDR3 loop spans 17 amino acids.

The chain couples TRBV5-4 to TRBJ2-5; D perhaps matches TRBD1 (6 bases). Germline V gene sequence: CDR1 SGHNT, CDR2 YYREEE (reference sequence). The germline V and J ends were trimmed by 4 bases and 5 bases, with 9 bases remaining between them. The CDR3 covers 12 residues. CDR3 DNA sequence: TGTGCCAGCAGCGCAGACAGGGAGACCCAGTACTTC. Residues: CASSADRETQYF. Supplemented by reference TRBV5-4 and TRBJ2-5, the full variable domain reads ETGVTQSPTHLIKTRGQQVTLRCSSQSGHNTVSWYQQALGQGPQFIFQYYREEENGRGNFPPRFSGLQFPNYSSELNVNALELDDSALYLCASSADRETQYFGPGTRLLVL.

The rearrangement uses TRBV7-3 and TRBJ2-7; 7 bases align to TRBD1. The CDR3 has 15 residues. The V and J ends lost 3 bases and 7 bases, in that order; junction bases with no gene match: 12. From germline, CDR1 is SGHTA and CDR2 FQGTGA. CDR3 protein: CASSLDGTAVGEQYF. DNA for the CDR3: TGTGCCAGCAGCTTGGATGGGACAGCCGTGGGGGAGCAGTACTTC. Drawing the rest from reference TRBV7-3 and TRBJ2-7, the complete variable domain is GAGVSQTPSNKVTEKGKYVELRCDPISGHTALYWYRQSLGQGPEFLIYFQGTGAADDSGLPNDRFFAVRPEGSVSTLKIQRTERGDSAVYLCASSLDGTAVGEQYFGPGTRLTVT.

The CDR3 DNA reads as TGTGCCTGGACCAGGGGGTCCAACTATGGCTACACCTTC. The encoded protein is CAWTRGSNYGYTF. This chain joins TRBV30 and TRBJ1-2; 7 nucleotides agree with TRBD1. This CDR3 has 13 residues. The V segment lost 4 bases and the J segment 2 bases; nucleotides outside the gene matches: 4. CDR1 and CDR2 from the germline V gene are GTSNPN and SVGIG (reference sequence).

The genes are TRBV19 and TRBJ2-3; maybe TRBD1 (6 bases). Germline assignment: CDR1 LNHDA and CDR2 SQIVND (reference sequence). This CDR3 has 16 residues. The V and J ends lost 5 bases and 3 bases respectively, with 18 bases between them. CDR3: CASSYGTGSWTDTQYF. The DNA for the CDR3 is TGTGCCAGTAGTTATGGAACAGGGAGTTGGACAGATACGCAGTATTTT.

The chain carries TRBV19 and TRBJ1-1, with D possibly being TRBD1 (6 bases). This CDR3 is 12 amino acids long. V dropped 3 bases and J dropped 6 bases, with 8 bases sitting between them. Germline V lookup: CDR1 LNHDA, CDR2 SQIVND (reference sequence). CDR3 amino acids: CASSMKGAEAFF. CDR3 sequence (DNA): TGTGCCAGTAGTATGAAGGGGGCTGAAGCTTTCTTT.

The rearrangement joins TRBV10-2 to TRBJ2-1; 7 bases match TRBD1. The junction had 7 bases not matched to a gene; V was cut back by 5 bases and J by 0 bases. This CDR3 contains 16 residues. Germline V gives CDR1 WSHSY, CDR2 SAAADI. This CDR3 is CASSTSQGVSYNEQFF. As DNA, the CDR3 is TGCGCCAGCAGTACATCCCAGGGGGTCTCCTACAATGAGCAGTTCTTC.

The J gene is TRBJ1-6, the V gene TRBV4-2; 7 bases map to TRBD1. The junction had 7 bases not matched to a gene; V was cut back by 0 bases and J by 2 bases. Germline assignment: CDR1 LGHNA and CDR2 YNFKEQ. The CDR3 length is 18 residues. Here the CDR3 DNA reads TGTGCCAGCAGCCAAGAGGGACAGCCAGTCGCCTATAATTCACCCCTCCACTTT. It is translated as CASSQEGQPVAYNSPLHF.

The chain uses TRBV19 and TRBJ2-2; 8 bases agree with TRBD1. Germline V gene sequence: CDR1 LNHDA, CDR2 SQIVND (reference sequence). The length of the CDR3 is 16 residues. The J segment lost 6 bases and the V segment lost 1 base, leaving 7 bases of the junction unmatched. CDR3 in amino acids: CASSIAPGGAAGELFF. The CDR3 coding sequence is TGTGCCAGTAGTATAGCGCCAGGGGGCGCGGCCGGGGAGCTGTTTTTT.

This chain joins TRBV9 and TRBJ2-1, with 7 bases lining up with TRBD1. The germline CDR1 and CDR2 sequences are SGDLS and YYNGEE. The CDR3 covers 18 residues. The V segment lost 1 base and the J segment 7 bases; nucleotides outside the gene matches: 17. The CDR3 protein is CASSVLPKGASRRNEQFF. The CDR3 region has the DNA TGTGCCAGCAGCGTACTCCCTAAGGGGGCTAGCAGGAGGAATGAGCAGTTCTTC.